Sequencing of this TCR beta chain was carried out in a study of cytomegalovirus exposure and HLA in healthy donors. Looking at the study overall: Among the roughly 400 genotyped donors, less than 85% were placed in the Caucasian-associated ancestry cluster. Findings of the study overall: Later analysis demonstrated an association between a missense DCLRE1C variant and TCR beta V- and J-gene trimming. Immune exposure was documented only through CMV serostatus. The productive fraction for most TCR beta V segments was about 90% or about 30% in an earlier analysis.

A note on this clone: Its antigen is currently unknown. An end of the junction does not agree with germline; a read error may underlie this.

The primer mix had 60 Vbeta and 13 Jbeta primers. The assay was immunoSEQ multiplex PCR, and TCRdb's table has in-frame clones only and misses some. Among around 170,000 clones, approximately 84% were seen once, and the ten largest hold 3% to 4.5%. The V gene's germline CDR1 is SGHTA and CDR2 FQGTGA. The CDR3 is 16 amino acids. The sample consisted of PBMCs. The clonotype originates from a man aged 45-60 years in good health and CMV-seronegative. The chain is built from TRBV7-3 and TRBJ1-2; D is possibly TRBD1 (6 bases). The CDR3 is CSSRRQESSSEYGYTF. CDR3 sequence (DNA): TGTTCCAGCAGGAGACAGGAGTCGTCGTCGGAATATGGCTACACCTTC.